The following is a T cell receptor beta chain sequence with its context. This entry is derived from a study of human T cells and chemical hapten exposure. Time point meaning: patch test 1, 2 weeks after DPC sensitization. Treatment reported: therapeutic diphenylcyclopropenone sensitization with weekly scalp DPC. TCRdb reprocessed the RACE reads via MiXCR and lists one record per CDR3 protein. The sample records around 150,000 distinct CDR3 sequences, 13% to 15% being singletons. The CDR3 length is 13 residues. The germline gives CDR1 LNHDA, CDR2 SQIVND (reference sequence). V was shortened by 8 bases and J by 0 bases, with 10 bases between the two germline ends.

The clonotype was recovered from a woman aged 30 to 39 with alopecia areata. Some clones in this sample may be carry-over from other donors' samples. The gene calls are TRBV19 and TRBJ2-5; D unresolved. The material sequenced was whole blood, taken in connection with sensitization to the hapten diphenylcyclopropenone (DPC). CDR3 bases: TGTGCCAGTTCCCAGGTCTACCAAGAGACCCAGTACTTC. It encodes CASSQVYQETQYF.